This is a list of T cell receptor beta chains from one sample in a study of cytomegalovirus exposure and HLA in healthy donors. The protocol was immunoSEQ multiplex PCR, while the TCRdb copy is restricted to in-frame clones and leaves out a portion. The sample includes 110,000 to 150,000 clones, roughly 77% of them seen just once. Sequenced material: PBMCs. The receptors were gathered from a man in his forties in good health and CMV-seronegative. Each CDR3 is given with its conserved first and last residue. The order of the fields is V gene, clone size, J gene, D gene, CDR3 DNA, CDR3 protein. A D gene is named only where the DNA matches it firmly. Not all rows give a size; the values are once, few, many and, for expanded clones, a class.

TRBV5-1	.	TRBJ2-3	.	TGCGCCAGCAACAGGGAAACTAGCACAGATACGCAGTATTTT	CASNRETSTDTQYF
TRBV7-2	.	TRBJ2-1	TRBD2	TGTGCCAGCAGCTTAGCGGCGGGGCTAGCGGCCTACAATGAGCAGTTCTTC	CASSLAAGLAAYNEQFF
TRBV6-6	.	TRBJ1-5	.	TGTGCCAGCAGCGACCGGGATCGGTGGAAAGATCAGCCCCAGCATTTT	CASSDRDRWKDQPQHF
TRBV5-8	.	TRBJ2-3	.	TGTGCCAGCAGCCGGGTGGGTCCAGATACGCAGTATTTT	CASSRVGPDTQYF
TRBV16	.	TRBJ1-5	TRBD1	TGTGCCAGCAGCCCTCCGGACAGGGGAACTAATCAGCCCCAGCATTTT	CASSPPDRGTNQPQHF
TRBV6-1	once	TRBJ2-3	.	TGTGCCAGCGGGGGGGCCACGGAGTCAGATACGCAGTATTTT	CASGGATESDTQYF
TRBV5-1	.	TRBJ2-3	TRBD2	TGCGCCAGCAGCTTGGCCGGGGCGGGGGGGCTGGCAGATACGCAGTATTTT	CASSLAGAGGLADTQYF
TRBV2	few	TRBJ2-7	TRBD1	TGTGCCAGCAGCGGGACAGGGTTCTACGAGCAGTACTTC	CASSGTGFYEQYF
TRBV5-1	.	TRBJ1-2	TRBD1	TGCGCCAGCAGCTCCCTTAATGGACAGGGAATAAGCTATGGCTACACCTTC	CASSSLNGQGISYGYTF
TRBV10-3	.	TRBJ2-7	.	TGTGCCATCAGTGAGCTAAACTCCTACGAGCAGTACTTC	CAISELNSYEQYF
TRBV6-6	once	TRBJ1-4	TRBD1	TGTGCCAGCAGGGGACAGGGGGCAAGTAATGAAAAACTGTTTTTT	CASRGQGASNEKLFF
TRBV5-1	.	TRBJ1-3	.	TGCGCCAGCAGCGTGCCGGGACTGGGAAACACCATATATTTT	CASSVPGLGNTIYF
TRBV10-3	.	TRBJ1-1	TRBD1	TGTGCCATCAGTGACCCACCTGGACAGGGGGTGAACACTGAAGCTTTCTTT	CAISDPPGQGVNTEAFF
TRBV7-2	.	TRBJ2-5	.	TGTGCCAGCAGCTTACAGGCTAGCGTCTTATACCAAGAGACCCAGTACTTC	CASSLQASVLYQETQYF
TRBV7-3	.	TRBJ2-3	.	TGTGCCAGCAGCTTCCGGGGTTACACAGATACGCAGTATTTT	CASSFRGYTDTQYF
TRBV7-6	.	TRBJ1-6	TRBD1	TGTGCCAGCAGCTTAATGAGTGACAGGGTTGGGTATTCACCCCTCCACTTT	CASSLMSDRVGYSPLHF
TRBV7-2	.	TRBJ2-7	TRBD2	TGTGCCAGCAGCTACCGCGGGGGGGCCTCGTCTGAGCAGTACTTC	CASSYRGGASSEQYF
TRBV30	.	TRBJ2-3	TRBD2	TGTGCCCTGGGACCGGGGCTAGCGGGGGATACGGATACGCAGTATTTT	CALGPGLAGDTDTQYF
TRBV29-1	.	TRBJ1-2	.	TGCAGCGTTGTAAGTGGCAGGGGAATGTATGGCTACACCTTC	CSVVSGRGMYGYTF
TRBV19	.	TRBJ1-1	TRBD1	TGTGCCAGTAGCCGTCGGACAGGGAGGGGGAACACTGAAGCTTTCTTT	CASSRRTGRGNTEAFF
TRBV29-1	.	TRBJ2-3	TRBD1	TGCAGCGCCCTGGACAGGAGAACAGATACGCAGTATTTT	CSALDRRTDTQYF
TRBV7-9	.	TRBJ1-1	TRBD1	TGTGCCAGCAGCTTATATCGGGGACAGGGGATCAACACTGAAGCTTTCTTT	CASSLYRGQGINTEAFF
TRBV30	.	TRBJ1-4	TRBD1	TGTGCCTGGAGTTGGCGACAGGGCTTCGGGGAAAAACTGTTTTTT	CAWSWRQGFGEKLFF
TRBV5-1	.	TRBJ2-2	.	TGCGCCAGCAGTTCGGAAGCCACAGGGAGGGACACCGGGGAGCTGTTTTTT	CASSSEATGRDTGELFF
TRBV28	.	TRBJ1-6	.	TGTGCCAGCAGTCCCCCCGCGGGGGGGATATTTGGAAATTCACCCCTCCACTTT	CASSPPAGGIFGNSPLHF
TRBV9	.	TRBJ2-1	.	TGTGCCAGCAGCCCCGGAGGGACAGAGGCTACAATGGAGCAGTTCTTC	CASSPGGTEATMEQFF
TRBV6-5	.	TRBJ1-1	.	TGTGCCAGCAGCCTGGAGGGTAACACTGAAGCTTTCTTT	CASSLEGNTEAFF
TRBV10-3	.	TRBJ1-2	.	TGTGCCATCAGGGGGCCTCCCTATGGCTACACCTTC	CAIRGPPYGYTF
TRBV19	.	TRBJ1-1	TRBD1	TGTGCCAGTAGTACGGGACAGGGGGGCCGGGAAGCTTTCTTT	CASSTGQGGREAFF
TRBV7-3	.	TRBJ2-7	.	TGTGCCAGCAGCTTACCCTATTCCTACGAGCAGTACTTC	CASSLPYSYEQYF
TRBV29-1	.	TRBJ1-1	.	TGCAGCGCCTTACAGAGTATGAACACTGAAGCTTTCTTT	CSALQSMNTEAFF
TRBV6-4	.	TRBJ1-2	TRBD1	TGTGCCAGCAGAGAGACAGGGACGAACTACTATGGCTACACCTTC	CASRETGTNYYGYTF
TRBV28	.	TRBJ2-2	TRBD1	TGTGCCAGCAGCCCCGCAGGACAGGGCCTTCGCAACGGGGAGCTGTTTTTT	CASSPAGQGLRNGELFF
TRBV6-1	.	TRBJ1-1	.	TGTGCCAGCAGTGTCACCGCGGCTGCGAACACTGAAGCTTTCTTT	CASSVTAAANTEAFF
TRBV5-1	.	TRBJ2-1	.	TGCGCCAGCAGCTTCCTAGAGAGCTCCTACAATGAGCAGTTCTTC	CASSFLESSYNEQFF
TRBV11-2	.	TRBJ1-2	.	TGTGCCAGCAGCTTAGTGACAGACTCCTCTTATGGCTACACCTTC	CASSLVTDSSYGYTF
TRBV27	.	TRBJ1-5	.	TGTGCCAGCAGTAATACAGGGTTAAGTAGCAATCAGCCCCAGCATTTT	CASSNTGLSSNQPQHF
TRBV6-1	.	TRBJ1-1	TRBD1	TGTGCCAGCAGGTTGACAGGGTACACTGAAGCTTTCTTT	CASRLTGYTEAFF
TRBV18	.	TRBJ2-5	.	TGTGCCAGCTCAGTTACGCAGGCGATTGGGACCCAGTACTTC	CASSVTQAIGTQYF
TRBV5-4	few	TRBJ1-2	.	TGTGCCAGCAGCCACTTCTGGGGGGACAACTATGGCTACACCTTC	CASSHFWGDNYGYTF
TRBV2	once	TRBJ1-2	.	TGTGCCAGCAGCGGAAACAGCCACCTGTATGGCTACACCTTC	CASSGNSHLYGYTF
TRBV19	.	TRBJ2-7	TRBD1	TGTGCCAGCCGATGGACAGGGGACGAGCAGTACTTC	CASRWTGDEQYF
TRBV19	.	TRBJ2-1	TRBD2	TGTGCCAGTAGTATCGGGACTAGCGGGGGGAATGAGCAGTTCTTC	CASSIGTSGGNEQFF
TRBV29-1	.	TRBJ2-7	.	TGCAGCGTGGTCGGGGAATATCTCTCTAACGAGCAGTACTTC	CSVVGEYLSNEQYF
TRBV29-1	.	TRBJ2-1	.	TGCAGCGTAGGGGACACCTACAATGAGCAGTTCTTC	CSVGDTYNEQFF
TRBV5-1	.	TRBJ2-3	TRBD1	TGCGCCAGCAGCTTACAAGGGGGCGAAGATACGCAGTATTTT	CASSLQGGEDTQYF
TRBV5-1	.	TRBJ1-3	.	TGCGCCAGCAGCTTGGCCCCGGTACCTGGTGGAAACACCATATATTTT	CASSLAPVPGGNTIYF
TRBV19	once	TRBJ1-4	TRBD1	TGTGCCAGTAGAGGACAGGGATGGGAAAAACTGTTTTTT	CASRGQGWEKLFF
TRBV27	.	TRBJ1-6	TRBD1	TGTGCCAGCACCGAAACAGGGGGCAATTCACCCCTCCACTTT	CASTETGGNSPLHF
TRBV7-9	few	TRBJ2-3	.	TGTGCCAGCAGCTTTTTAGAGACAACAGATACGCAGTATTTT	CASSFLETTDTQYF
TRBV7-9	.	TRBJ2-7	TRBD1	TGTGCCAGCAGCTCTACAGGGGGCGAGCAGTACTTC	CASSSTGGEQYF
TRBV6-5	.	TRBJ2-1	TRBD2	TGTGCCAGCCGTGGACTAGCGGGTAATGAGCAGTTCTTC	CASRGLAGNEQFF
TRBV28	.	TRBJ2-5	.	TGTGCCAGCAGTTTAACAGGGTGGATCGAAGAGACCCAGTACTTC	CASSLTGWIEETQYF
TRBV28	.	TRBJ2-4	.	TGTGCCAGCCTAGACGGAATAGCCAAAAACATTCAGTACTTC	CASLDGIAKNIQYF
TRBV28	.	TRBJ1-1	.	TGTGCCAGCAGAACCTTCCACACAGGGAACACTGAAGCTTTCTTT	CASRTFHTGNTEAFF
TRBV28	.	TRBJ1-1	.	TGTGCCAGCAGTAGCGTTGGGAGGGAGGTCACTGAAGCTTTCTTT	CASSSVGREVTEAFF
TRBV5-1	.	TRBJ2-3	.	TGCGCCAGCAGCGGGCCCGATACGCAGTATTTT	CASSGPDTQYF
TRBV7-9	.	TRBJ1-4	TRBD1	TGTTCCAGCAGCTTTCAATCGAACCGAGACAGGGGAAAACTGTTTTTT	CSSSFQSNRDRGKLFF